This T cell receptor (beta chain) was sequenced for a study of cytomegalovirus exposure and HLA in healthy donors. Findings and caveats of the study: In vitro testing confirmed a few CMV-associated chains as specific for CMV antigens. V- and J-gene trimming of TCR beta was linked (in a later analysis) to a missense DCLRE1C variant.

In the case of this clone: The antigen is not known.

PCR amplification relied on 60 Vbeta primers (plus 13 Jbeta primers). TCRdb's table, derived via immunoSEQ multiplex PCR, lists solely in-frame clones and lacks some. This table holds roughly 180,000 clones, approximately 80% found once. J gave up 1 base and V 4 bases, and 6 bases lay outside the gene matches. Per the germline V gene, CDR1 is SGHRS and CDR2 is YFSETQ. The CDR3 has 16 residues. Sequencing input: PBMCs. This sequence joins TRBV5-1 and TRBJ2-3, with TRBD2 matching 10 bases. The origin of this receptor is a male donor in good health and CMV-seronegative. The DNA of the CDR3 is TGCGCCAGCAGCCTCCTAGCGGGGGCCCGCACAGATACGCAGTATTTT. It yields the protein CASSLLAGARTDTQYF. The full variable domain, with the rest looked up from reference TRBV5-1 and TRBJ2-3, is KAGVTQTPRYLIKTRGQQVTLSCSPISGHRSVSWYQQTPGQGLQFLFEYFSETQRNKGNFPGRFSGRQFSNSRSEMNVSTLELGDSALYLCASSLLAGARTDTQYFGPGTRLTVL.